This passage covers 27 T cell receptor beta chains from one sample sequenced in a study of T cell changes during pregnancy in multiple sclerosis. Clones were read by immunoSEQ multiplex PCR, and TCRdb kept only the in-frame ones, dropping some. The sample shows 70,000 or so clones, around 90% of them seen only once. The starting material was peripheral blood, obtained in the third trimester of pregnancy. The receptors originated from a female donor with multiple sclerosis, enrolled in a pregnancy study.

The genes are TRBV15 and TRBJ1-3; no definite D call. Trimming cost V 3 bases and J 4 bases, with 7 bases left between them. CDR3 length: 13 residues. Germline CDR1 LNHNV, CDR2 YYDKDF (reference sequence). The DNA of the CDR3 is TGTGCCACCAGCAGGCGGGGAGGAAACACCATATATTTT. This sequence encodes CATSRRGGNTIYF.

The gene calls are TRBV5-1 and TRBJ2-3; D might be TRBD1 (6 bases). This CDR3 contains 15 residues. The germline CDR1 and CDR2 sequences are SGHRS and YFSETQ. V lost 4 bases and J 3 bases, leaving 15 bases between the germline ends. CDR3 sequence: CASSGGRVRTDTQYF. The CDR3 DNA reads TGCGCCAGCAGCGGGGGCAGGGTGAGGACAGATACGCAGTATTTT.

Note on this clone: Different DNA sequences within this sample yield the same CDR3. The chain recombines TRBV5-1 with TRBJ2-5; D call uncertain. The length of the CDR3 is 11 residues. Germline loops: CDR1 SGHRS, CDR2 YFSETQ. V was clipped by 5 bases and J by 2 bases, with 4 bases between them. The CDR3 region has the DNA TGCGCCAGCAGTGAGCAAGAGACCCAGTACTTC. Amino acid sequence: CASSEQETQYF.

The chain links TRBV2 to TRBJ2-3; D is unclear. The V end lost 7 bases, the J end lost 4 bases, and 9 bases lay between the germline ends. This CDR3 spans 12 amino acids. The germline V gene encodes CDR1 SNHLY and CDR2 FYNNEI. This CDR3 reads CASNGVADTQYF. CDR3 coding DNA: TGTGCCAGCAACGGTGTCGCAGATACGCAGTATTTT. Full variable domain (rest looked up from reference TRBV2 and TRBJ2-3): EPEVTQTPSHQVTQMGQEVILRCVPISNHLYFYWYRQILGQKVEFLVSFYNNEISEKSEIFDDQFSVERPDGSNFTLKIRSTKLEDSAMYFCASNGVADTQYFGPGTRLTVL.

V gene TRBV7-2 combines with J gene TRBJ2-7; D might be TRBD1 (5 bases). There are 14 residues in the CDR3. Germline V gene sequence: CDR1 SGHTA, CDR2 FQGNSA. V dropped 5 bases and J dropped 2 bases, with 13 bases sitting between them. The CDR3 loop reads CASSPTDSAYEQYF. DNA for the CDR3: TGTGCCAGCAGCCCGACAGACTCCGCCTACGAGCAGTACTTC.

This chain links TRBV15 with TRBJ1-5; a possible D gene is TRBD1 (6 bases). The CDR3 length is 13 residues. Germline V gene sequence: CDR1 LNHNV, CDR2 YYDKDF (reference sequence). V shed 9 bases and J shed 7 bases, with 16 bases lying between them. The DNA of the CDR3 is TGTGCCACGACCTCAGGGGTTGGCCAGCCCCAGCATTTT. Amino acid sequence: CATTSGVGQPQHF.

As DNA, the CDR3 is TGTGCCAGCAGCTCACAACCGAACACTGAAGCTTTCTTT. Translation gives CASSSQPNTEAFF. The chain is built from TRBV7-8 and TRBJ1-1; D call uncertain. Germline V gene data show CDR1 as SGHVS and CDR2 as FQNEAQ. V was pared by 4 bases and J by 1 base, with 7 bases between. CDR3 length: 13 amino acids. Full variable domain (remainder filled in from reference TRBV7-8 and TRBJ1-1): GAGVSQSPRYKVAKRGQDVALRCDPISGHVSLFWYQQALGQGPEFLTYFQNEAQLDKSGLPSDRFFAERPEGSVSTLKIQRTQQEDSAVYLCASSSQPNTEAFFGQGTRLTVV.

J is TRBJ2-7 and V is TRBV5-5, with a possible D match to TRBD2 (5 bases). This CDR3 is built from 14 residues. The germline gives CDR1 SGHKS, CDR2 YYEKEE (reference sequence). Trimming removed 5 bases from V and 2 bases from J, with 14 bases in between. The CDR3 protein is CASRIAGPAYEQYF. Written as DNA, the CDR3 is TGTGCCAGCAGGATTGCGGGCCCGGCCTACGAGCAGTACTTC.

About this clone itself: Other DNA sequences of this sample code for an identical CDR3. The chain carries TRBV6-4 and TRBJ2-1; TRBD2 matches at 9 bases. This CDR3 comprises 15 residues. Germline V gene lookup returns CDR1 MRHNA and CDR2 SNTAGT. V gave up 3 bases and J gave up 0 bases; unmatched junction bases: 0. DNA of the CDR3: TGTGCCAGCAGTGAGCGGGGGGGCTCCTACAATGAGCAGTTCTTC. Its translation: CASSERGGSYNEQFF.

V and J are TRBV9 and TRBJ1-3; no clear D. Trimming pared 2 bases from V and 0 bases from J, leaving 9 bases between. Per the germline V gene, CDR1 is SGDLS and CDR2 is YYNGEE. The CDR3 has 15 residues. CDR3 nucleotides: TGTGCCAGCAGCGTCGGCGGGAGCTCTGGAAACACCATATATTTT. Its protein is CASSVGGSSGNTIYF.

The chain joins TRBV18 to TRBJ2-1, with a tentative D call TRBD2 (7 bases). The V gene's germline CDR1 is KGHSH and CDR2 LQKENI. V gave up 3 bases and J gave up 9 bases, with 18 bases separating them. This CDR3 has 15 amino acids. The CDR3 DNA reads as TGTGCCAGCTCACCTCTTGGCGGGGGCCGGGGTGAGCAGTTCTTC. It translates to CASSPLGGGRGEQFF.

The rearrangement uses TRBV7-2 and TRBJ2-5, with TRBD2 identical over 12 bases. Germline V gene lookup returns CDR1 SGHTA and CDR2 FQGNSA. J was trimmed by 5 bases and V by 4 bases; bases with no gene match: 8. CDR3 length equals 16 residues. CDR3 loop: CASSSSLAGGWETQYF. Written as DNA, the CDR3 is TGTGCCAGCAGCTCGAGTCTAGCGGGGGGGTGGGAGACCCAGTACTTC.

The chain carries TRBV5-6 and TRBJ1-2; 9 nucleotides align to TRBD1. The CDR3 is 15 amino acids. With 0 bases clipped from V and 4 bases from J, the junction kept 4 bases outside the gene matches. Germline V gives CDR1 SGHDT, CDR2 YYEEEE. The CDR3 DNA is TGTGCCAGCAGCTTGGTTTTGACAGGGGGCTATGGCTACACCTTC. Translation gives CASSLVLTGGYGYTF. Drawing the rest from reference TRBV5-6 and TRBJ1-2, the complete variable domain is DAGVTQSPTHLIKTRGQQVTLRCSPKSGHDTVSWYQQALGQGPQFIFQYYEEEERQRGNFPDRFSGHQFPNYSSELNVNALLLGDSALYLCASSLVLTGGYGYTFGSGTRLTVV.

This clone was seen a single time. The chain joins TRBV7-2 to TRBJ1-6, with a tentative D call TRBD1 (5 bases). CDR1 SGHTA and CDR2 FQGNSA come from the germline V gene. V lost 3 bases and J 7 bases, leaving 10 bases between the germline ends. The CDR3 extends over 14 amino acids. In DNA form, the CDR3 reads TGTGCCAGCAGCTTGAGGCGGGGGAATTCACCCCTCCACTTT. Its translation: CASSLRRGNSPLHF.

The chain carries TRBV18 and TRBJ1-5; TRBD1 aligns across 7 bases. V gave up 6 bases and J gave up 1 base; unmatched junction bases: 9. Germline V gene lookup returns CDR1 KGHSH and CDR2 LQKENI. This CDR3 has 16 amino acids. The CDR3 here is CASSSNRGLSNQPQHF. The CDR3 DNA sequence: TGTGCCAGCTCCTCAAACAGGGGTTTAAGCAATCAGCCCCAGCATTTT.

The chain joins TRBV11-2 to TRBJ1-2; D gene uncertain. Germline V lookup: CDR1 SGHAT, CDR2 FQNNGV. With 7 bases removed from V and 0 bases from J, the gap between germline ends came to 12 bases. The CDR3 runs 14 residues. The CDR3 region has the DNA TGTGCCAGCACCCGAAGCACTTCTAACTATGGCTACACCTTC. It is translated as CASTRSTSNYGYTF.

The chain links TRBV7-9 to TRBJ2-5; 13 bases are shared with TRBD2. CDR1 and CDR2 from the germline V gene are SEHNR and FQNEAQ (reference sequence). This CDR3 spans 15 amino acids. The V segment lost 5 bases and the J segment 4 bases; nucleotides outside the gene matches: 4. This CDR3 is CASSPTSGGRETQYF. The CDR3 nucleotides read TGTGCCAGCAGCCCGACTAGCGGGGGGCGAGAGACCCAGTACTTC.

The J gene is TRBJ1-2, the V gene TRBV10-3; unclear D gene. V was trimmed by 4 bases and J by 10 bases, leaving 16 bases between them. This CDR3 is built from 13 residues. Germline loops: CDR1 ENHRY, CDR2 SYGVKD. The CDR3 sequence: CAISGMAVNHYTF. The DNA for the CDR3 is TGTGCCATCAGTGGGATGGCGGTGAACCACTACACCTTC.

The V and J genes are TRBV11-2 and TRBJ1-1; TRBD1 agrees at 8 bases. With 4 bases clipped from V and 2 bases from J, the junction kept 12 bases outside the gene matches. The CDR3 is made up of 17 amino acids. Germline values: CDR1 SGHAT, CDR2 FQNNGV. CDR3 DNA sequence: TGTGCCAGCAGCTCAAGGAGCGGGACAGGATTTAACACTGAAGCTTTCTTT. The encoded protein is CASSSRSGTGFNTEAFF.

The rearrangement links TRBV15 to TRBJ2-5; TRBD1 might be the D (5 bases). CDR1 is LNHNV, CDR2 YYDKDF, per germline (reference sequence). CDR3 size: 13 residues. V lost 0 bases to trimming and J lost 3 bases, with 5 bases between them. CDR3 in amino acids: CATSRDREETQYF. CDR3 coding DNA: TGTGCCACCAGCAGAGACAGGGAAGAGACCCAGTACTTC. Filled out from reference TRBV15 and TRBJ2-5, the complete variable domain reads DAMVIQNPRYQVTQFGKPVTLSCSQTLNHNVMYWYQQKSSQAPKLLFHYYDKDFNNEADTPDNFQSRRPNTSFCFLDIRSPGLGDTAMYLCATSRDREETQYFGPGTRLLVL.

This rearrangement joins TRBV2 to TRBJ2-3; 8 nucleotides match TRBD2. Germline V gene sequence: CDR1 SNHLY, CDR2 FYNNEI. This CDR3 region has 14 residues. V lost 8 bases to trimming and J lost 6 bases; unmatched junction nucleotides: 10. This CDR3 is CASGERGPKDTQYF. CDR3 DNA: TGTGCCAGCGGAGAGCGGGGGCCTAAGGATACGCAGTATTTT.

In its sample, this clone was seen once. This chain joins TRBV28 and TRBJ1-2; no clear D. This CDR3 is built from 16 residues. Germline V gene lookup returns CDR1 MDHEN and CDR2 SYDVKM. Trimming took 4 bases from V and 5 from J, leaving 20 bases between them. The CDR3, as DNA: TGTGCCAGCAGTTCCCCCCTCGCGAAAGCCATATATGGCTACACCTTC. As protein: CASSSPLAKAIYGYTF.

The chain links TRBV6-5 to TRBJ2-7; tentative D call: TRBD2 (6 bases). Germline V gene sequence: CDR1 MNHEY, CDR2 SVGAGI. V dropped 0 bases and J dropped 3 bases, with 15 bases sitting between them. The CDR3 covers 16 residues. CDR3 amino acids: CASSYSVGSGGYEQYF. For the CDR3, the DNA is TGTGCCAGCAGTTACTCGGTGGGTAGCGGTGGCTACGAGCAGTACTTC.

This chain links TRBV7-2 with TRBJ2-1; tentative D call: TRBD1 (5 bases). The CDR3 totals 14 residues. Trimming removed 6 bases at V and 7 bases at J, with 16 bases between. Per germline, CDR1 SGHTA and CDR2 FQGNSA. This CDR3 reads CASSEWGNKNEQFF. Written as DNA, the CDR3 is TGTGCCAGCAGTGAATGGGGCAATAAGAATGAGCAGTTCTTC.

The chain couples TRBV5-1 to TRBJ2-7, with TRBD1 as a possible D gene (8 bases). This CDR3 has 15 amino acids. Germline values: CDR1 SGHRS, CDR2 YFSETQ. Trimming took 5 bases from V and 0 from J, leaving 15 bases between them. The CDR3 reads CASRQQGGSSYEQYF. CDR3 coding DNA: TGCGCCAGCAGACAACAGGGGGGGAGCTCCTACGAGCAGTACTTC.

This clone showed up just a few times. CDR3 nucleotide sequence: TGCGCCAGCAGCCTAGTCGCAGCGGGGGGCCCCACAGATACGCAGTATTTT. As protein: CASSLVAAGGPTDTQYF. The V and J genes are TRBV4-1 and TRBJ2-3; TRBD2 matches at 9 bases. The CDR3 covers 17 residues. Germline V gene data show CDR1 as MGHRA and CDR2 as YSYEKL. The V and J ends lost 4 bases and 2 bases, in that order; junction bases with no gene match: 10.

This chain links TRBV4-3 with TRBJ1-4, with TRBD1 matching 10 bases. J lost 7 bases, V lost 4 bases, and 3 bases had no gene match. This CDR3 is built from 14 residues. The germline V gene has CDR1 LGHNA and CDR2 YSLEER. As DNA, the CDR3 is TGCGCCAGCAGCCGCGGACAGGGGGGTGAAAAACTGTTTTTT. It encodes CASSRGQGGEKLFF.